This TCR beta chain was recovered during a study of response to subunit inactivated influenza vaccine. Germline lookup yields CDR1 SGHAT and CDR2 FQDESV (reference sequence). J lost 0 bases, V lost 4 bases, and 12 bases had no gene match. This CDR3 region has 18 residues. TCRdb reprocessed the RT-PCR reads with MiXCR, giving one entry per CDR3 protein. Of 400,000 to 650,000 distinct CDR3 sequences in the sample, approximately 6.9% are singletons; the top ten hold less than 15%. General study findings and limits: The authors suggested that every seasonal influenza vaccination recruits few new T cells.

This clonotype was observed a handful of times. The antigen is not known. The material sequenced was PBMCs from blood, taken roughly 24 months after vaccination. The chain employs TRBV11-1 and TRBJ2-3, with 8 bases lining up with TRBD2. The TCR sequence derives from a man between 50 and 75 years old who received an inactivated influenza vaccine. The CDR3 coding sequence is TGTGCCAGCAGCTCTAGGGGCGTAGCGGGACAAAGCACAGATACGCAGTATTTT. Protein: CASSSRGVAGQSTDTQYF.